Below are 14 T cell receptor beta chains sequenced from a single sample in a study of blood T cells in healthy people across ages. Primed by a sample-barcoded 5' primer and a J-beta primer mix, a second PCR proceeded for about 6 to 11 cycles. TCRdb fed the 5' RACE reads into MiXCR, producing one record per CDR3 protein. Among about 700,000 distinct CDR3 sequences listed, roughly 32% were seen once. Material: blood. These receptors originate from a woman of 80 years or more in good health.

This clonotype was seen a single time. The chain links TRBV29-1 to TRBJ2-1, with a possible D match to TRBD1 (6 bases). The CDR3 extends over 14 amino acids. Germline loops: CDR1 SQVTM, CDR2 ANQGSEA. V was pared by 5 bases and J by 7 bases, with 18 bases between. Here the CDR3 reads CSVTIWQGLNEQFF. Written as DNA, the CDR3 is TGCAGCGTTACGATTTGGCAGGGGCTGAATGAGCAGTTCTTC.

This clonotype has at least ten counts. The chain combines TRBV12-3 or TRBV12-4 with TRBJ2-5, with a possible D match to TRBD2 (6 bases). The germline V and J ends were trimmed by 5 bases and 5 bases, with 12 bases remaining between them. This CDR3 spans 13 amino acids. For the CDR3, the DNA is TGTGCCAGCAGTCCCGGGGGTCTGGAGACCCAGTACTTC. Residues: CASSPGGLETQYF.

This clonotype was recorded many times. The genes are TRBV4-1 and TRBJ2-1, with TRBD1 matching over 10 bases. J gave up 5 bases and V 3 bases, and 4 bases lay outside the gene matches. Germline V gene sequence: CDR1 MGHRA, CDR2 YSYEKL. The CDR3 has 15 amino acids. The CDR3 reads CASSHPGQGNNEQFF. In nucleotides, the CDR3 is TGCGCCAGCAGCCATCCGGGACAGGGGAACAATGAGCAGTTCTTC.

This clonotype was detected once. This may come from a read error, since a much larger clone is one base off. CDR3 in amino acids: CAGSLLGNEQYF. CDR3 nucleotides: TGTGCCGGCAGCTTATTAGGGAACGAGCAGTACTTC. V gene TRBV7-9 combines with J gene TRBJ2-1; no firm D call. The J call may be in error: the DNA end matches TRBJ2-7 better. This CDR3 contains 12 residues. The germline CDR1 and CDR2 sequences are SEHNR and FQNEAQ (reference sequence).

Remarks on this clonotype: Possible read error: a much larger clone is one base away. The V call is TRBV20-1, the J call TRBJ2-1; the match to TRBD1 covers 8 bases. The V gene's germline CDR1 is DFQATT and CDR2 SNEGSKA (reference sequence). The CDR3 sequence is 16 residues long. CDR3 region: CSTSPSGGALENEQFF. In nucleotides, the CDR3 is TGCAGTACTAGCCCCTCAGGGGGCGCGTTGGAGAATGAGCAGTTCTTC.

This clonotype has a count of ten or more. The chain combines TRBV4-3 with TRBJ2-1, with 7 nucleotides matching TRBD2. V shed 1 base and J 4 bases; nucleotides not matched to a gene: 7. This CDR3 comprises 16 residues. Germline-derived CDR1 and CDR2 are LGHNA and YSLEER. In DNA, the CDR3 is TGCGCCAGCAGCCAAGGCGGGCTAGCGGCATACAATGAGCAGTTCTTC. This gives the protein CASSQGGLAAYNEQFF.

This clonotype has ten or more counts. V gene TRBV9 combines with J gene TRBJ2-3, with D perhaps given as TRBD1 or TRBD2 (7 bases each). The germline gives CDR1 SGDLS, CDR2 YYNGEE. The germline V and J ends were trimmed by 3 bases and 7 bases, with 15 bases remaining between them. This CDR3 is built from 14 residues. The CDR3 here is CASSDQGGPNTQYF. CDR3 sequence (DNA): TGTGCCAGCAGCGATCAGGGGGGGCCTAATACGCAGTATTTT.

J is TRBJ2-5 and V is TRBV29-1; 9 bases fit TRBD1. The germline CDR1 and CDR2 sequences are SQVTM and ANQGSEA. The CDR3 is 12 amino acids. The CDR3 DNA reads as TGCGGCGGTGTAGGGACAGGGAAGACCCAGTACTTC. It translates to CGGVGTGKTQYF.

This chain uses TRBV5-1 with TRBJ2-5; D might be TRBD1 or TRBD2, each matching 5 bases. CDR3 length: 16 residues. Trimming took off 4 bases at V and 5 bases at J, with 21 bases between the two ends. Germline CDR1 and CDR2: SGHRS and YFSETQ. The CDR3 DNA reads TGCGCCAGCAGCATCGCCGGGACCGGGACGGAGGAGACCCAGTACTTC. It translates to CASSIAGTGTEETQYF.

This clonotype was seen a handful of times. The CDR3 is CASSLKQSGELFF. The CDR3 coding sequence is TGTGCCAGCAGCTTGAAACAGTCTGGGGAGCTGTTTTTT. The V gene is TRBV7-2, the J gene TRBJ2-2; the D is unclear. Germline V gene lookup returns CDR1 SGHTA and CDR2 FQGNSA. The CDR3 is made up of 13 amino acids. V was shortened by 3 bases and J by 8 bases, with 10 bases between the two germline ends.

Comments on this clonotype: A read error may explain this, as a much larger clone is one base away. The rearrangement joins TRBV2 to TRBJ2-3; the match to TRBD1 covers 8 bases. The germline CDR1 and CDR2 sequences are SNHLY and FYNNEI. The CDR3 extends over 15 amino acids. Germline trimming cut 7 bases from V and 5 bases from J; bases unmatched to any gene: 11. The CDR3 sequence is CASNPDRATGDTQYF. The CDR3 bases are TGTGCCAGCAACCCGGACAGGGCAACGGGAGATACGCAGTATTTT. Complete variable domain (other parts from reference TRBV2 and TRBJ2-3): EPEVTQTPSHQVTQMGQEVILRCVPISNHLYFYWYRQILGQKVEFLVSFYNNEISEKSEIFDDQFSVERPDGSNFTLKIRSTKLEDSAMYFCASNPDRATGDTQYFGPGTRLTVL.

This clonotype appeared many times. The CDR3 loop reads CASSYPQGGDGYTF. CDR3 DNA sequence: TGTGCCAGCAGTTACCCTCAGGGCGGCGATGGCTACACCTTC. This sequence joins TRBV6-2 or TRBV6-3 and TRBJ1-2; D is possibly TRBD1 (5 bases). The CDR3 is 14 amino acids. V lost 2 bases to trimming and J lost 6 bases, with 13 bases between them. Germline V CDR1 and CDR2: MNHEY, SVGEGT.

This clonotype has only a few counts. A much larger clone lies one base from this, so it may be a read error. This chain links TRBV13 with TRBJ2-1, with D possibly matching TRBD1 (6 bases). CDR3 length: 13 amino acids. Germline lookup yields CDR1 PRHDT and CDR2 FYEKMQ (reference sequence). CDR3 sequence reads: CTSTPLRGNEQFF. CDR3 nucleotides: TGTACCAGCACCCCATTGAGGGGGAATGAGCAGTTCTTC.

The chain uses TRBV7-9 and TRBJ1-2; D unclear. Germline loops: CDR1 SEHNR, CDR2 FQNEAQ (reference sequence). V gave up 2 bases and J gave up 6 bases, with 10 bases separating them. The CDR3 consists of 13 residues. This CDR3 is CASSLWDPNGYTF. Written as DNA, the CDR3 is TGTGCCAGCAGCTTATGGGATCCGAATGGCTACACCTTC.